The 22 T cell receptor beta chains presented below share a single source sample, sequenced in a study of blood T cell repertoires in COVID-19. The table came from immunoSEQ multiplex PCR; TCRdb's copy has only in-frame clones and leaves some out. The sample includes about 220,000 clones, 80% of them seen just once. The sequencing input was peripheral blood. The receptors were sampled from a woman aged 70 to 79 with acute or convalescent COVID-19.

This chain links TRBV11-3 with TRBJ2-3; 8 positions match TRBD2. Germline CDR1 reads SGHNT; CDR2 reads YENEEA. V shed 0 bases, J shed 2 bases, and the junction held 7 bases outside the gene matches. The CDR3 length is 17 residues. The CDR3 sequence: CASSLDGAGAPTDTQYF. The DNA for the CDR3 is TGTGCCAGCAGCTTAGATGGAGCGGGGGCCCCCACAGATACGCAGTATTTT.

This chain uses TRBV4-3 with TRBJ2-1; 8 bases match TRBD2. The length of the CDR3 is 16 residues. Germline CDR1 LGHNA, CDR2 YSLEER. V shed 0 bases, J shed 7 bases, and the junction held 8 bases outside the gene matches. The CDR3: CASSQDAGGAWNEQFF. CDR3 in DNA: TGCGCCAGCAGCCAAGACGCCGGGGGGGCTTGGAATGAGCAGTTCTTC.

The chain carries TRBV7-2 and TRBJ2-7; 8 positions agree with TRBD1. Germline V lookup: CDR1 SGHTA, CDR2 FQGNSA. The junction had 7 bases not matched to a gene; V was cut back by 5 bases and J by 4 bases. The CDR3 contains 14 residues. The CDR3 DNA reads as TGTGCCAGCAGCCCAGGACAGGGATTTTACGAGCAGTACTTC. It is translated as CASSPGQGFYEQYF.

The chain is built from TRBV7-9 and TRBJ1-4; TRBD1 agrees at 9 bases. Per germline, CDR1 SEHNR and CDR2 FQNEAQ (reference sequence). Trimming at V came to 5 bases and at J to 5 bases, leaving 3 bases not matched to a gene. The CDR3 loop spans 14 amino acids. CDR3: CASSPQGANEKLFF. The CDR3 DNA reads TGTGCCAGCAGCCCACAGGGGGCCAATGAAAAACTGTTTTTT.

V usage is TRBV6-5 and J usage is TRBJ2-2; 9 bases fit TRBD1. Germline lookup yields CDR1 MNHEY and CDR2 SVGAGI. The CDR3 totals 16 residues. Trimming at V came to 0 bases and at J to 3 bases, leaving 2 bases not matched to a gene. The CDR3 bases are TGTGCCAGCAGTTACTCAGGGACAGGGTACACCGGGGAGCTGTTTTTT. It specifies CASSYSGTGYTGELFF.

CDR3 nucleotides: TGTGCCAGCAGTGAAGCGCTTCTCGGGGCAGATACGCAGTATTTT. It yields the protein CASSEALLGADTQYF. The chain has TRBV2 and TRBJ2-3; D perhaps matches TRBD2 (5 bases). The CDR3 covers 15 residues. The germline CDR1 and CDR2 sequences are SNHLY and FYNNEI. Trimming removed 0 bases at V and 4 bases at J, with 11 bases between.

A remark on this clone: Other DNA variants within this sample encode the same CDR3. The chain is built from TRBV5-1 and TRBJ1-2; D remains unclear. This CDR3 is built from 14 residues. Looked up from germline, CDR1 is SGHRS and CDR2 is YFSETQ. V was pared by 0 bases and J by 0 bases, with 6 bases between. CDR3 in amino acids: CASSLEPANYGYTF. The CDR3 region has the DNA TGCGCCAGCAGCTTGGAGCCCGCTAACTATGGCTACACCTTC.

This chain links TRBV29-1 with TRBJ2-7; no definite D call. Between the trimmed V and J ends, which lost 3 bases and 0 bases, there was a span of 6 bases. The CDR3 totals 12 residues. Germline V gene sequence: CDR1 SQVTM, CDR2 ANQGSEA. The CDR3 bases are TGCAGCGTTGAGGAGAACTCCTACGAGCAGTACTTC. Its protein product is CSVEENSYEQYF.

The rearrangement links TRBV11-3 to TRBJ2-7, with D perhaps matching TRBD2 (7 bases). This CDR3 has 15 amino acids. Between the trimmed V and J ends, which lost 5 bases and 2 bases, there was a span of 16 bases. Per the germline V gene, CDR1 is SGHNT and CDR2 is YENEEA. In DNA form, the CDR3 reads TGTGCCAGCAGCAGGTGGACGGGGGGCCCCTACGAGCAGTACTTC. As protein: CASSRWTGGPYEQYF.

The chain recombines TRBV7-2 with TRBJ2-5; D is perhaps TRBD2 (5 bases). Germline V gene lookup returns CDR1 SGHTA and CDR2 FQGNSA. V was clipped by 6 bases and J by 1 base, with 15 bases between them. This CDR3 has 15 amino acids. CDR3 protein: CASSQRSGFQETQYF. CDR3 DNA sequence: TGTGCCAGCAGTCAGCGGTCCGGGTTCCAAGAGACCCAGTACTTC.

V is TRBV4-1 and J is TRBJ2-3; 7 nucleotides align to TRBD2. The CDR3 consists of 16 residues. The V and J ends lost 1 base and 0 bases, in that order; junction bases with no gene match: 4. Germline CDR1 MGHRA, CDR2 YSYEKL. In DNA, the CDR3 is TGCGCCAGCAGCCAAGGGGGACTACCGAGCACAGATACGCAGTATTTT. Translated, it gives CASSQGGLPSTDTQYF.

Here the CDR3 reads CASSQLGSGEPIQYF. The CDR3, as DNA: TGTGCCAGCAGCCAATTGGGATCGGGGGAACCGATTCAGTACTTC. The rearrangement joins TRBV3-1 (or the pseudogene TRBV3-2) to TRBJ2-4, with TRBD2 as a possible D gene (6 bases). V lost 2 bases and J lost 10, with 18 bases in between. This CDR3 contains 15 residues. Germline CDR1 reads LGHDT; CDR2 reads YNNKEL (reference sequence).

This chain uses TRBV5-5 with TRBJ1-3; 7 bases are a match to TRBD1. The CDR3 covers 17 residues. V was pared by 4 bases and J by 0 bases, with 10 bases of the junction left unmatched. In germline, CDR1 is SGHKS, CDR2 YYEKEE (reference sequence). The CDR3 is CASSVQGREVSGNTIYF. The CDR3 DNA reads TGTGCCAGCAGCGTACAGGGGCGCGAGGTCTCTGGAAACACCATATATTTT.

The chain employs TRBV12-3 or TRBV12-4 and TRBJ1-1, with D unresolved. The V and J ends lost 7 bases and 1 base respectively, with 10 bases between them. The length of the CDR3 is 13 residues. The CDR3, as DNA: TGTGCCAGCACCCTGGGCCAGAACACTGAAGCTTTCTTT. It yields the protein CASTLGQNTEAFF.

The rearrangement uses TRBV16 and TRBJ1-1, with TRBD1 identical over 7 bases. The CDR3 loop spans 15 amino acids. With 4 bases clipped from V and 0 bases from J, the junction kept 5 bases outside the gene matches. Germline V gene data show CDR1 as KGHSY and CDR2 as FQNENV. Here the CDR3 reads CASSPRQGMNTEAFF. CDR3 bases: TGTGCCAGCAGCCCCCGACAGGGAATGAACACTGAAGCTTTCTTT.

The chain recombines TRBV7-2 with TRBJ2-2; TRBD2 agrees at 11 bases. This CDR3 has 18 amino acids. Germline CDR1 and CDR2: SGHTA and FQGNSA. The V gene end was trimmed by 5 bases and the J gene end by 0 bases; junction bases not matched to a gene: 8. CDR3 coding DNA: TGTGCCAGCAGCGCCCGACTAGCGGGGAGGTCGAACACCGGGGAGCTGTTTTTT. Translation gives CASSARLAGRSNTGELFF.

Only one count was recorded for this clone. This chain links TRBV24-1 with TRBJ1-3; the D gene is possibly TRBD1 (5 bases). The CDR3 totals 14 residues. CDR1 and CDR2 from the germline V gene are KGHDR and SFDVKD. Trimming took off 3 bases at V and 9 bases at J, with 14 bases between the two ends. DNA for the CDR3: TGTGCCACCAGTGATCCTTGGCAGGGCAGCACCATATATTTT. Translating it yields CATSDPWQGSTIYF.

This clone was seen a few times. This chain uses TRBV2 with TRBJ2-4, with TRBD1 matching 7 bases. Germline CDR1 is SNHLY and CDR2 is FYNNEI. The CDR3 is 12 residues long. After removal of 9 bases from V and 7 bases from J, the junction contained 6 bases not matched to a gene. The CDR3 region has the DNA TGTGCCAGTGATCAACAGGGGAACATTCAGTACTTC. Translated: CASDQQGNIQYF.

This clone has a handful of counts. In the same sample, other DNA sequences code for this CDR3. CDR3 nucleotide sequence: TGCGCCAGCAGCCAAGATCCCCCGGGCCAAGAGACCCAGTACTTC. Protein: CASSQDPPGQETQYF. The chain uses TRBV4-1 and TRBJ2-5; D is undetermined. The V end was cut by 0 bases, the J end by 1 base, with 9 bases between. Germline CDR1 reads MGHRA; CDR2 reads YSYEKL. The CDR3 has 15 amino acids.

The genes are TRBV11-3 and TRBJ1-2; D is ambiguous. The V gene's germline CDR1 is SGHNT and CDR2 YENEEA. Trimming cost V 0 bases and J 2 bases, with 7 bases left between them. This CDR3 spans 14 amino acids. The CDR3 bases are TGTGCCAGCAGCTTAGAAGGGAGGAACTATGGCTACACCTTC. It translates to CASSLEGRNYGYTF.

The rearrangement uses TRBV7-2 and TRBJ1-6; 7 nucleotides align to TRBD1. Germline V gene data show CDR1 as SGHTA and CDR2 as FQGNSA. This CDR3 spans 15 amino acids. Trimming removed 6 bases from V and 8 bases from J; junction bases left unmatched: 10. CDR3 loop: CASSPRGGSDSPLHF. CDR3 sequence (DNA): TGTGCCAGCAGTCCGCGAGGGGGCAGTGATTCACCCCTCCACTTT.

The chain links TRBV24-1 to TRBJ2-5, with 11 nucleotides matching TRBD1. The CDR3 runs 16 residues. With V trimmed by 4 bases and J by 5 bases, 8 bases remained unmatched. Germline V gene sequence: CDR1 KGHDR, CDR2 SFDVKD. CDR3 sequence reads: CATSDPRTGGYETQYF. CDR3 bases: TGTGCCACCAGTGACCCGAGGACAGGGGGCTACGAGACCCAGTACTTC.